The T cell receptor (beta chain) under discussion was sequenced for a study of blood T cell repertoires in COVID-19. About the research overall: Nucleic acid was either cDNA or gDNA, and it came from T cells, B-cell-depleted T cells, or PBMCs.

This clone was observed a single time. Methods used by the authors: Estimates of nucleated cell counts were drawn from the amplification of reference gene primers. The data were produced by immunoSEQ multiplex PCR, yet TCRdb's version contains in-frame clones alone and is incomplete. V, J and clone size reflect that table, while D and trimming were determined from the DNA. Of some 54,000 clones in the sample, roughly 89% were seen once. The CDR3 is 12 amino acids. Germline V gene lookup returns CDR1 LGHDT and CDR2 YNNKEL (reference sequence). V lost 8 bases, J lost 0 bases, and 5 bases lay in between.

Sequenced: peripheral blood. This sequence was found in an elderly man with active or convalescent COVID-19. The rearrangement links TRBV3-1 (or the pseudogene TRBV3-2) to TRBJ2-1, with TRBD2 as a possible D gene (5 bases). The CDR3 bases are TGTGCCAGCGGGAGCTCCTACAATGAGCAGTTCTTC. Protein product: CASGSSYNEQFF.